The clone carrying this TCR beta chain has at least ten counts. Before ophthalmopathy appeared, progressors gave blood at initial hyperthyroidism diagnosis. The sample originates from a study of T cells in Graves' hyperthyroidism and ophthalmopathy. Researchers amplified the TCR beta CDR3 regions from RNA transcripts. The primer set for the first-round RT-PCR of the TCR CDR3 was HTBI. TCRdb re-called the multiplex PCR reads through MiXCR, storing one row per CDR3 protein. The sample includes nearly 600,000 distinct CDR3 sequences, about 15% of them seen just once. The CDR3 totals 16 residues. The V gene end was trimmed by 5 bases and the J gene end by 0 bases; junction bases not matched to a gene: 10. Germline V gives CDR1 MNHEY, CDR2 SMNVEV (reference sequence).

The V call is TRBV27, the J call TRBJ2-7; the match to TRBD2 covers 7 bases. The receptor's source is a woman aged 30 to 39 with Graves' hyperthyroidism that later progressed to Graves' ophthalmopathy. Specimen: blood. Written as DNA, the CDR3 is TGTGCCAGCAGTACGAAACGGGACTACAGCTCCTACGAGCAGTACTTC. Translating it yields CASSTKRDYSSYEQYF.